This T cell receptor (beta chain) was observed in a study of blood T cell repertoires in COVID-19. Here immunoSEQ multiplex PCR was the method, and the copy in TCRdb shows in-frame clones only, minus some. The table lists about 190,000 clones, less than 90% of them singletons. V gave up 8 bases and J gave up 4 bases; unmatched junction bases: 11. The CDR3 consists of 15 residues. Germline V gene lookup returns CDR1 SEHNR and CDR2 FQNEAQ (reference sequence). This clone has a handful of counts. The TCR sequence derives from a young man with acute or convalescent COVID-19. This chain connects TRBV7-9 to TRBJ1-3; 7 nucleotides match TRBD1. The sample was peripheral blood. The chain's CDR3 is CASGPGGILGNTIYF. The CDR3, as DNA: TGTGCCAGCGGACCAGGGGGAATCCTGGGAAACACCATATATTTT.